The source of this T cell receptor (beta chain) is a study of T-cell reconstitution after alpha-beta-depleted transplantation in children. This clonotype showed up many times. Per the germline V gene, CDR1 is SGHRS and CDR2 is YFSETQ. V was shortened by 0 bases and J by 2 bases, with 9 bases between the two germline ends. The CDR3 totals 14 residues. Unique molecular identifiers were incorporated when the TCRbeta library was constructed. TCRdb analysed the PCR reads with MiXCR anew, one entry per CDR3 protein. The profile shows around 240,000 distinct CDR3 sequences, 9.7% of them singletons. The chain couples TRBV5-1 to TRBJ2-7; TRBD1 might be the D (5 bases). The sequences come from PBMCs from the stem cell graft donor, collected from the stem cell graft. The sequence derives from a human donor who donated a stem cell graft to a child with SCID. The CDR3 protein is CASSLVVTAYEQYF. The CDR3 nucleotides are TGCGCCAGCAGCTTGGTGGTGACAGCCTACGAGCAGTACTTC.